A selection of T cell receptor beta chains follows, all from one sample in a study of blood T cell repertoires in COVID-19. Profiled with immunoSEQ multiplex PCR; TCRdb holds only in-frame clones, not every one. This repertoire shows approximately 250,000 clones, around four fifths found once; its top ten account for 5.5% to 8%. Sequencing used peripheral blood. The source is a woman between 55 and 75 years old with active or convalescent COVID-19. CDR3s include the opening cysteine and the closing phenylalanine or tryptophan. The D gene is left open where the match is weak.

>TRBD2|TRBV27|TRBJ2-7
TGTGCCAGCAGTCAAGGACTAGCGGAAATGTCCTACGAGCAGTACTTC
CASSQGLAEMSYEQYF
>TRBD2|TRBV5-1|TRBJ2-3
TGCGCCAGCAGCTTATACCCGGTGGTAGCGGGAACAGATACGCAGTATTTT
CASSLYPVVAGTDTQYF
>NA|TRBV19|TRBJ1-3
TGTGCCAGTAGACCCTCCCTTGGCGGGGAATCTGGAAACACCATATATTTT
CASRPSLGGESGNTIYF
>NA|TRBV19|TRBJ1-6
TGTGCCAGTAGTGAGAGCTCCTATAATTCACCCCTCCACTTT
CASSESSYNSPLHF
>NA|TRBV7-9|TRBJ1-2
TGTGCCAGCAGCCGACCTGGGGGGGCGGACTATGGCTACACCTTC
CASSRPGGADYGYTF
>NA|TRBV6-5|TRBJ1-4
TGTGCCAGCAGTTACTCGCTCGGTAATGAAAAACTGTTTTTT
CASSYSLGNEKLFF
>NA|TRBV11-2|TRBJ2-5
TGTGCCAGCAGCTTAGGGGAGCAAGAGACCCAGTACTTC
CASSLGEQETQYF
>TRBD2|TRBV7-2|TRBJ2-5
TGTGCCAGCAGCCCGGGACTAGCGGGGCGGAAAGAGACCCAGTACTTC
CASSPGLAGRKETQYF
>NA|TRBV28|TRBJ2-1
TGTGCCAGCAGCTCCGGGGGTTATGGGCCCAATGAGCAGTTCTTC
CASSSGGYGPNEQFF
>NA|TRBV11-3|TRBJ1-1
TGTGCCAGCAGCGTCCAAGGGAGGATGAACACTGAAGCTTTCTTT
CASSVQGRMNTEAFF
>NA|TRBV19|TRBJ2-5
TGTGCCAGTAGTATAGGGGGGGTTGAGACCCAGTACTTC
CASSIGGVETQYF
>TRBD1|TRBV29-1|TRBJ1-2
TGCAGCGTTGAAGGGATGACAGGGGGCTATGGCTACACCTTC
CSVEGMTGGYGYTF
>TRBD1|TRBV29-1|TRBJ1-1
TGCAGCGTCGCCGAGTCTTGGACAGGGCGGAACACTGAAGCTTTCTTT
CSVAESWTGRNTEAFF
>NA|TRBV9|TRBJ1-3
TGTGCCAGCAGCCCCGAAGGGGGATTATCCGGAAACACCATATATTTT
CASSPEGGLSGNTIYF
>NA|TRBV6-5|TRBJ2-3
TGTGCCAGCAGTTCCACCAGGGGACTAAGCACAGATACGCAGTATTTT
CASSSTRGLSTDTQYF
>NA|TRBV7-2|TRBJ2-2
TGTGCCAGCAGCTCATCCCCAGGGGTTAACACCGGGGAGCTGTTTTTT
CASSSSPGVNTGELFF